This T cell receptor beta chain is from a study of blood T cells in healthy people across ages. Then a second PCR, running about 6 to 12 cycles, was carried out with a sample-barcoded 5' primer and a J-beta primer mix. TCRdb fed the 5' RACE reads into MiXCR, producing one record per CDR3 protein. The sample has roughly 1,300,000 distinct CDR3 sequences, 45% to 70% seen once. The ends lost 5 bases at V and 1 base at J; junction bases unmatched: 2. CDR1 and CDR2 from the germline V gene are PRHDT and FYEKMQ (reference sequence). This CDR3 has 14 residues. The specimen sequenced was blood. The TCR originated in a young man in good health. The chain joins TRBV13 to TRBJ2-5, with 9 bases fitting TRBD2. The CDR3 DNA sequence: TGTGCCAGCAGCGTAGCGGGGGTCCAAGAGACCCAGTACTTC. Translation: CASSVAGVQETQYF.